Below are 30 T cell receptor beta chains sequenced from a single sample in a study of CD8 T cells in Susac syndrome (dated by TCRdb to about 2019). Receptors were amplified or captured by the immunoSEQ multiplex PCR assay. RNA was extracted using the RNeasy kit, and roughly 0.5 to 1 ug of the RNA was reverse transcribed with random hexamers. Through fastp at Q25 and MiXCR, TCRdb rebuilt clones from the public reads, retaining in-frame beta chains. Identical CDR3 proteins give one entry, which carries the most common genes and DNA. A total of 120,000 or so distinct CDR3 sequences appear in this sample, 96% of them only once. Clones ranked in the top ten supply less than 0.15% of the sample. The specimen sequenced was CD4+ T cells from PBMCs. All receptors come from a human donor with Susac syndrome.

The chain carries TRBV19 and TRBJ1-2; no reliable D call. Trimming shortened V by 4 bases and J by 4 bases, and 7 bases separated the two germline ends. Germline V gene sequence: CDR1 LNHDA, CDR2 SQIVND (reference sequence). This CDR3 region has 12 residues. CDR3 bases: TGTGCCAGTAGTACGGCCGTCTATGGCTACACCTTC. It yields the protein CASSTAVYGYTF.

Only one count was recorded for this clonotype. This rearrangement joins TRBV28 to TRBJ1-2; unclear D gene. This CDR3 spans 13 amino acids. V shed 5 bases and J shed 5 bases, with 12 bases lying between them. The germline V gene has CDR1 MDHEN and CDR2 SYDVKM. The CDR3 loop reads CASSQAGGYGYTF. DNA of the CDR3: TGTGCCAGCAGTCAAGCAGGCGGATATGGCTACACCTTC.

Only one count was recorded for this clonotype. The gene calls are TRBV28 and TRBJ2-7, with D tentatively TRBD1 (6 bases). This CDR3 has 13 amino acids. The germline CDR1 and CDR2 sequences are MDHEN and SYDVKM. V was trimmed by 7 bases and J by 4 bases, leaving 14 bases between them. DNA of the CDR3: TGTGCCAGCAACACCAGGGGTTGGTACGAGCAGTACTTC. Translation: CASNTRGWYEQYF.

This chain connects TRBV5-4 to TRBJ2-4; 9 nucleotides match TRBD1. Germline loops: CDR1 SGHNT, CDR2 YYREEE (reference sequence). The CDR3 length is 14 residues. J was trimmed by 8 bases and V by 4 bases; bases with no gene match: 7. The CDR3 nucleotides read TGTGCCAGCAGCCCCCGGACAGGGGAGGACATTCAGTACTTC. Amino acids: CASSPRTGEDIQYF.

The chain recombines TRBV30 with TRBJ1-5; D is unresolved. The CDR3 consists of 13 residues. The germline gives CDR1 GTSNPN, CDR2 SVGIG (reference sequence). V lost 0 bases, J lost 1 base, and 4 bases lay in between. The CDR3 loop is CAWSVESNQPQHF. In DNA, the CDR3 is TGTGCCTGGAGTGTCGAAAGCAATCAGCCCCAGCATTTT.

About this clonotype itself: The junction departs from germline at one end; a sequencing error may be responsible. The chain combines TRBV7-7 with TRBJ2-5; 7 bases are a match to TRBD2. The V gene's germline CDR1 is SSHAT and CDR2 FNYEAQ (reference sequence). This CDR3 has 14 amino acids. For the CDR3, the DNA is TGTGCTAGCAGCTTAGCTGGGGGGGGAGAGACCCAGTACTTC. As protein: CASSLAGGGETQYF.

This clonotype was seen a single time. The V call is TRBV7-2, the J call TRBJ1-5; 10 bases map to TRBD1. V shed 5 bases, J shed 2 bases, and the junction held 3 bases outside the gene matches. The germline V gene encodes CDR1 SGHTA and CDR2 FQGNSA. CDR3 size: 15 residues. CDR3 in DNA: TGTGCCAGCAGCCTCGGGACAGGGGGCAATCAGCCCCAGCATTTT. It is translated as CASSLGTGGNQPQHF.

The chain joins TRBV7-2 to TRBJ1-2, with 10 bases aligning to TRBD1. V lost 4 bases, J lost 4 bases, and 3 bases stayed unmatched. From germline, CDR1 is SGHTA and CDR2 FQGNSA. The CDR3 sequence is 14 residues long. CDR3 sequence reads: CASSSGQGLYGYTF. Written as DNA, the CDR3 is TGTGCCAGCAGCTCGGGACAGGGGCTCTATGGCTACACCTTC. Together with reference TRBV7-2 and TRBJ1-2, the CDR3 gives the full variable domain: GAGVSQSPSNKVTEKGKDVELRCDPISGHTALYWYRQSLGQGLEFLIYFQGNSAPDKSGLPSDRFSAERTGGSVSTLTIQRTQQEDSAVYLCASSSGQGLYGYTFGSGTRLTVV.

This sequence joins TRBV7-9 and TRBJ1-2; D is undetermined. V was trimmed by 5 bases and J by 5 bases, leaving 15 bases between them. The V gene's germline CDR1 is SEHNR and CDR2 FQNEAQ (reference sequence). The CDR3 runs to 14 residues. The CDR3 nucleotides read TGTGCCAGCAGCCCAGATTCCGGAGAGTATGGCTACACCTTC. Protein sequence: CASSPDSGEYGYTF.

The chain has TRBV9 and TRBJ2-6; no firm D call. This CDR3 is 14 amino acids long. V was trimmed by 4 bases and J by 1 base, leaving 6 bases between them. Germline CDR1 SGDLS, CDR2 YYNGEE. CDR3 sequence: CASSPRSGANVLTF. In DNA form, the CDR3 reads TGTGCCAGCAGCCCGCGATCTGGGGCCAACGTCCTGACTTTC.

This chain joins TRBV27 and TRBJ1-5; 9 positions agree with TRBD1. V dropped 6 bases and J dropped 4; count of bases not matched to a gene: 13. The CDR3 is made up of 17 amino acids. The V gene's germline CDR1 is MNHEY and CDR2 SMNVEV (reference sequence). CDR3 coding DNA: TGTGCCAGCAGACCCACAGGGGGCGGGTGGGGAAATCAGCCCCAGCATTTT. Translated, it gives CASRPTGGGWGNQPQHF.

The V and J genes are TRBV5-1 and TRBJ2-7; 8 nucleotides line up with TRBD1. The CDR3 is 15 residues long. CDR1 and CDR2 (germline): SGHRS, YFSETQ. J gave up 5 bases and V 3 bases, and 10 bases lay outside the gene matches. CDR3 sequence reads: CASSSSGDRNNEQYF. CDR3 DNA: TGCGCCAGCAGCTCGTCGGGGGACAGGAATAACGAGCAGTACTTC.

Written as DNA, the CDR3 is TGCAGTGCTAACGGGCCGGCGAACACTGAAGCTTTCTTT. Its protein product is CSANGPANTEAFF. The rearrangement uses TRBV20-1 and TRBJ1-1, with D unclear. Germline V gives CDR1 DFQATT, CDR2 SNEGSKA (reference sequence). Trimming left V 4 bases short and J 1 base short, with 10 bases between. This CDR3 has 13 amino acids.

A single count supports this clonotype. The J gene is TRBJ2-1, the V gene TRBV2; D is unresolved. Trimming pared 0 bases from V and 1 base from J, leaving 7 bases between. This CDR3 comprises 15 residues. Germline assignment: CDR1 SNHLY and CDR2 FYNNEI. The CDR3 spells CASSEASLSYNEQFF. The CDR3 bases are TGTGCCAGCAGTGAAGCTAGCCTGTCCTACAATGAGCAGTTCTTC.

This chain links TRBV5-1 with TRBJ2-3; no clear D gene. The CDR3 is 16 amino acids. V was trimmed by 3 bases and J by 4 bases, leaving 18 bases between them. CDR1 and CDR2 from the germline V gene are SGHRS and YFSETQ. This CDR3 is CASSSGRRQGADTQYF. The CDR3 nucleotides read TGCGCCAGCAGCTCTGGACGGAGACAAGGTGCAGATACGCAGTATTTT. The whole variable domain, remainder taken from reference TRBV5-1 and TRBJ2-3, is KAGVTQTPRYLIKTRGQQVTLSCSPISGHRSVSWYQQTPGQGLQFLFEYFSETQRNKGNFPGRFSGRQFSNSRSEMNVSTLELGDSALYLCASSSGRRQGADTQYFGPGTRLTVL.

The chain combines TRBV29-1 with TRBJ2-1; 11 bases match TRBD2. The CDR3 is made up of 14 amino acids. Germline-derived CDR1 and CDR2 are SQVTM and ANQGSEA. The V and J ends lost 7 bases and 3 bases, in that order; junction bases with no gene match: 5. The CDR3 DNA reads TGCAGCGCTGGGACTAGCGGAGTCTACAATGAGCAGTTCTTC. Its protein product is CSAGTSGVYNEQFF.

V gene TRBV30 combines with J gene TRBJ2-7; D is undetermined. The CDR3 covers 12 residues. The ends were cut back, 0 bases at V and 2 bases at J, with 5 bases in the middle. Germline lookup yields CDR1 GTSNPN and CDR2 SVGIG (reference sequence). CDR3 residues: CAWSVKTYEQYF. CDR3 coding DNA: TGTGCCTGGAGTGTAAAAACCTACGAGCAGTACTTC.

V is TRBV5-4 and J is TRBJ2-1; D might be TRBD2 (6 bases). The CDR3 totals 14 residues. From germline, CDR1 is SGHNT and CDR2 YYREEE (reference sequence). V was pared by 0 bases and J by 5 bases, with 9 bases between. CDR3 DNA: TGTGCCAGCAGCTTGGAGGGACTTAACAATGAGCAGTTCTTC. This codes for CASSLEGLNNEQFF.

The chain is built from TRBV28 and TRBJ2-6; 8 bases line up with TRBD1. Losses at the gene ends were 6 bases for V and 3 bases for J; bases not matched to a gene: 4. CDR3 length: 15 amino acids. Germline V gives CDR1 MDHEN, CDR2 SYDVKM. The CDR3 reads CASSATGVGANVLTF. The CDR3 DNA sequence: TGTGCCAGCAGCGCGACAGGGGTTGGGGCCAACGTCCTGACTTTC.

The V and J genes are TRBV7-2 and TRBJ2-2; D is unresolved. The CDR3 has 14 amino acids. Trimming stripped 4 bases from V and 0 bases from J, with 6 bases between. The germline V gene encodes CDR1 SGHTA and CDR2 FQGNSA. The CDR3 reads CASSSLTNTGELFF. The DNA for the CDR3 is TGTGCCAGCAGCTCTTTAACGAACACCGGGGAGCTGTTTTTT.

The chain links TRBV3-1 to TRBJ2-5; no clear D. Germline V gives CDR1 LGHDT, CDR2 YNNKEL (reference sequence). V was clipped by 6 bases and J by 5 bases, with 16 bases between them. The CDR3 is 14 residues long. The CDR3 DNA reads as TGTGCCAGCAGTTTTACCCGACGAGAGGAGACCCAGTACTTC. Translating gives CASSFTRREETQYF.

The V call is TRBV28, the J call TRBJ2-7, with 11 bases lining up with TRBD2. Germline CDR1 and CDR2: MDHEN and SYDVKM. There are 15 residues in the CDR3. J was trimmed by 5 bases and V by 6 bases; bases with no gene match: 9. CDR3 nucleotide sequence: TGTGCCAGCAGGCCAGGCACTAGCGGGAGACACGAGCAGTACTTC. Protein sequence: CASRPGTSGRHEQYF.

V and J are TRBV20-1 and TRBJ1-1, with D hard to call. Looked up from germline, CDR1 is DFQATT and CDR2 is SNEGSKA (reference sequence). V was trimmed by 6 bases and J by 5 bases, leaving 10 bases between them. The CDR3 sequence is 11 residues long. CDR3 protein: CSARQETEAFF. The CDR3 DNA reads TGCAGTGCACGTCAAGAGACTGAAGCTTTCTTT.

This chain uses TRBV7-9 with TRBJ2-5; no clear D. CDR1 is SEHNR, CDR2 FQNEAQ, per germline (reference sequence). The V and J ends lost 8 bases and 1 base respectively, with 14 bases between them. CDR3 size: 14 residues. The CDR3 loop reads CASSSRSGQETQYF. The CDR3 region has the DNA TGTGCCAGCTCCAGCAGGAGTGGCCAAGAGACCCAGTACTTC.

The V gene is TRBV9, the J gene TRBJ1-2, with no clear D. This CDR3 has 15 amino acids. Per germline, CDR1 SGDLS and CDR2 YYNGEE. The V end was cut by 4 bases, the J end by 2 bases, with 15 bases between. As DNA, the CDR3 is TGTGCCAGCAGCCCCGACCCAACAGTGAACTATGGCTACACCTTC. Protein product: CASSPDPTVNYGYTF.

V is TRBV3-1 and J is TRBJ1-2, with no clear D. The ends were cut back, 0 bases at V and 6 bases at J, with 5 bases in the middle. This CDR3 contains 12 residues. Germline V CDR1 and CDR2: LGHDT, YNNKEL (reference sequence). CDR3 amino acids: CASSQDLDGYTF. CDR3 nucleotides: TGTGCCAGCAGCCAAGATCTCGATGGCTACACCTTC.

This clonotype was counted once. V gene TRBV2 combines with J gene TRBJ2-5, with D perhaps matching TRBD1 (5 bases). CDR1 SNHLY and CDR2 FYNNEI come from the germline V gene. The V end was cut by 6 bases, the J end by 3 bases, with 5 bases between. The CDR3 is 11 amino acids. CDR3 sequence: CASRQEETQYF. CDR3 sequence (DNA): TGTGCCAGCAGACAGGAAGAGACCCAGTACTTC.

The chain combines TRBV3-1 with TRBJ2-3; a possible D gene is TRBD2 (6 bases). Germline CDR1 and CDR2: LGHDT and YNNKEL (reference sequence). The CDR3 runs 17 residues. Trimming shortened V by 5 bases and J by 3 bases, and 21 bases separated the two germline ends. CDR3 DNA sequence: TGTGCCAGCAGCAGGCTGATTAGCGGAGACACGACAGATACGCAGTATTTT. This translates into CASSRLISGDTTDTQYF.

The genes are TRBV6-2 or TRBV6-3 and TRBJ2-7, with TRBD1 matching over 7 bases. This CDR3 region has 16 residues. The J segment lost 0 bases and the V segment lost 7 bases, leaving 12 bases of the junction unmatched. Per germline, CDR1 MNHEY and CDR2 SVGEGT. This CDR3 is CASTEGGTTYSYEQYF. The DNA for the CDR3 is TGTGCCAGCACCGAAGGGGGCACAACTTACTCCTACGAGCAGTACTTC.

This chain joins TRBV7-9 and TRBJ2-1; D not resolved. The CDR3 extends over 13 amino acids. Germline CDR1 and CDR2: SEHNR and FQNEAQ (reference sequence). V was shortened by 0 bases and J by 15 bases, with 15 bases between the two germline ends. CDR3 bases: TGTGCCAGCAGCTTAGCGGGGTCCTTGCTAAGGTTCTTC. It specifies CASSLAGSLLRFF.